This TCR beta chain was identified in a study of patients and donors after allogeneic stem cell transplantation. TCRdb redid the calling of the RT-PCR reads with MiXCR, one entry per CDR3 protein. Of tens of thousands of distinct CDR3 sequences detected, around 27% appear once; the ten largest clones hold about 26%. This clonotype has only a few counts. Sequenced: blood, either unsorted or a sorted T cell fraction (not recorded which). The clonotype comes from a human donor who was either an allogeneic HSCT recipient or a stem cell or donor lymphocyte infusion donor (not recorded which). It is not recorded whose cells these are; they may come from a transplant donor.

In nucleotides, the CDR3 is TGCAGTGCTAGAGCAGAAAGGACAGCAACTAATGAAAAACTGTTTTTT. Translation: CSARAERTATNEKLFF. V and J are TRBV20-1 and TRBJ1-4; perhaps TRBD1 as D (6 bases). Trimming took 1 base from V and 0 from J, leaving 12 bases between them. The CDR3 has 16 residues. From germline, CDR1 is DFQATT and CDR2 SNEGSKA (reference sequence).